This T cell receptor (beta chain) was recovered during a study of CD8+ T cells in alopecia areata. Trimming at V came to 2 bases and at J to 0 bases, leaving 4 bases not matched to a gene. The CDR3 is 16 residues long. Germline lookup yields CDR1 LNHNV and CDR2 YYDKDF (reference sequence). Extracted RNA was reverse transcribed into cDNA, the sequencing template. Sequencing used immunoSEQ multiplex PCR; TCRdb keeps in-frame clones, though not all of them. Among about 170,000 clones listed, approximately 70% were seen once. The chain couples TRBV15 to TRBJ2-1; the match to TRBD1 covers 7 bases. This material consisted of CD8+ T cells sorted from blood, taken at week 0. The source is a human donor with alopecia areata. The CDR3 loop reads CATSRYRGLSYNEQFF. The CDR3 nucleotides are TGTGCCACCAGCAGATACAGGGGCCTCTCCTACAATGAGCAGTTCTTC.